This TCR beta chain was sequenced in a study of T-cell memory formation after mild COVID-19. Points from the study as a whole: The CD4+ clones that contracted clustered mainly within CM and EM, and the CD8+ clones concentrated in EMRA. SARS-CoV-2 specificity was not confirmed for second-wave clones peaking on day 37. Later expanders leaned CD4+, whereas clones that contracted between day 15 and 85 were balanced CD4/CD8.

UMIs and sample barcodes were carried by the TCR alpha and TCR beta cDNA libraries that 5'RACE produced using constant-segment primers. TCRdb re-called the 5' RACE reads through MiXCR, storing one row per CDR3 protein. This sample yields approximately 100,000 distinct CDR3 sequences, of which 15% to 20% are seen a single time; 28% belongs to the top ten. This clonotype has only a few counts. No antigen is known for it. The CDR3 extends over 12 amino acids. With 3 bases removed from V and 5 bases from J, the gap between germline ends came to 7 bases. Germline values: CDR1 SEHNR, CDR2 FQNEAQ (reference sequence).

Specimen: PBMCs or a T cell subset sorted from them (not recorded which). The TCR was taken from an adult woman who had mild COVID-19 (a few samples of this study predate the infection). Cell type and time point are not known. V and J are TRBV7-9 and TRBJ1-1; D gene ambiguous. CDR3 region: CASSLRETEAFF. CDR3 bases: TGTGCCAGCAGCTTGAGGGAGACTGAAGCTTTCTTT.